These 8 T cell receptor beta chains originate from one sample sequenced in a study of naive and memory T cell subsets. An equimolar mix of two oligonucleotides served as the beta constant-region primer for TRBC1 and TRBC2. In TCRdb, the UMI-ligation and nested PCR reads were re-called with MiXCR into one record per CDR3 protein. Of 140,000 to 150,000 distinct CDR3 sequences detected, about a sixth appear once; the ten largest clones hold around 0.14%. The sequencing input was naive CD4+ T cells from blood. These receptors came from a human donor in good health.

V usage is TRBV11-1 and J usage is TRBJ2-3; D gene uncertain. Trimming left V 5 bases short and J 1 base short, with 16 bases between. Germline V gene lookup returns CDR1 SGHAT and CDR2 FQDESV (reference sequence). The CDR3 loop spans 16 amino acids. The CDR3 region is CASSPNNDLRTDTQYF. The CDR3 nucleotides read TGTGCCAGCAGCCCGAATAATGACTTACGCACAGATACGCAGTATTTT.

This chain connects TRBV28 to TRBJ2-7; TRBD1 matches at 10 bases. Losses at the gene ends were 7 bases for V and 1 base for J; bases not matched to a gene: 4. CDR3 size: 14 residues. The germline CDR1 and CDR2 sequences are MDHEN and SYDVKM. CDR3 sequence: CASTGGQGSYEQYF. In nucleotides, the CDR3 is TGTGCCAGCACCGGGGGACAGGGGTCCTACGAGCAGTACTTC. The variable domain in full, completed from reference TRBV28 and TRBJ2-7, reads DVKVTQSSRYLVKRTGEKVFLECVQDMDHENMFWYRQDPGLGLRLIYFSYDVKMKEKGDIPEGYSVSREKKERFSLILESASTNQTSMYLCASTGGQGSYEQYFGPGTRLTVT.

Comments on this clonotype: An end of the junction does not agree with germline; a read error may underlie this. The chain couples TRBV9 to TRBJ2-1; 9 bases agree with TRBD2. The length of the CDR3 is 12 residues. Germline-derived CDR1 and CDR2 are SGDLS and YYNGEE. The CDR3 DNA is TGTGCCAGCAGCCGACTAGCGGCCCCCGTCTGCTTC. Translated, it gives CASSRLAAPVCF.

This chain joins TRBV11-2 and TRBJ1-4; a weak D match, TRBD1 (5 bases). The CDR3 length is 17 residues. Trimming took off 1 base at V and 8 bases at J, with 20 bases between the two ends. Per the germline V gene, CDR1 is SGHAT and CDR2 is FQNNGV. CDR3 nucleotides: TGTGCCAGCAGCTTAGTATCAACCGGACGGGGCGGCGAAAAACTGTTTTTT. Translating it yields CASSLVSTGRGGEKLFF.

V usage is TRBV6-5 and J usage is TRBJ2-3; TRBD2 matches at 8 bases. CDR1 is MNHEY, CDR2 SVGAGI, per germline. With V trimmed by 6 bases and J by 2 bases, 7 bases remained unmatched. The CDR3 consists of 15 residues. DNA of the CDR3: TGTGCCAGCAGGGACAGCGGGAGAACCACAGATACGCAGTATTTT. It is translated as CASRDSGRTTDTQYF.

The chain is built from TRBV3-1 and TRBJ1-4; D not resolved. Trimming took 0 bases from V and 7 from J, leaving 21 bases between them. Germline V gives CDR1 LGHDT, CDR2 YNNKEL (reference sequence). The CDR3 has 18 residues. CDR3 sequence (DNA): TGTGCCAGCAGCCAAGATAGCTCCGGTTCCCGTGCAGGTGAAAAACTGTTTTTT. Its translation: CASSQDSSGSRAGEKLFF. The variable domain in full, with the rest retrieved from reference TRBV3-1 and TRBJ1-4, is DTAVSQTPKYLVTQMGNDKSIKCEQNLGHDTMYWYKQDSKKFLKIMFSYNNKELIINETVPNRFSPKSPDKAHLNLHINSLELGDSAVYFCASSQDSSGSRAGEKLFFGSGTQLSVL.

This clonotype has only a few counts. As DNA, the CDR3 is TGCGCCAGCAGCTTGGCCGGGGAGGCTGAAGCTTTCTTT. This encodes CASSLAGEAEAFF. This sequence joins TRBV5-1 and TRBJ1-1; no definite D call. V gave up 0 bases and J gave up 6 bases, with 9 bases separating them. The CDR3 extends over 13 amino acids. In germline, CDR1 is SGHRS, CDR2 YFSETQ.

This clonotype was detected ten times or more. The CDR3 protein is CSAPGTARSETQYF. CDR3 in DNA: TGCAGTGCTCCCGGGACCGCGCGTTCAGAGACCCAGTACTTC. The chain has TRBV20-1 and TRBJ2-5; D may match TRBD1 or TRBD2 (5 bases each). CDR3 size: 14 residues. The V gene lost 5 bases and the J gene lost 4 bases, with 17 bases spanning the gap. Germline V gene data show CDR1 as DFQATT and CDR2 as SNEGSKA (reference sequence).